The present entry profiles one T cell receptor beta chain with its context. Its antigen remains unidentified. Measured with immunoSEQ multiplex PCR; TCRdb has only the in-frame clones, and not every one. The repertoire includes approximately 35,000 clones, 75% to 90% of them detected once, and 6.8% sits in the top ten. These data are taken from a study of lymphopenia after photon versus proton radiotherapy. Study observations and caveats: Relative stability marked proton patients; photon patients lost diversity and naive cells.

With 6 bases clipped from V and 4 bases from J, the junction kept 3 bases outside the gene matches. The CDR3 spans 14 residues. Germline values: CDR1 SNHLY, CDR2 FYNNEI. The source was peripheral blood, collected from a patient treated with photon-based radiotherapy. The TCR sequence derives from a woman between 50 and 59 years old with pancreatic cancer. The J gene is TRBJ2-7, the V gene TRBV2; 13 bases align to TRBD2. Here the CDR3 DNA reads TGTGCCAGCAGCGGGACTAGCGGGGTTTACGAGCAGTACTTC. Its protein product is CASSGTSGVYEQYF. The entire variable domain, with the rest obtained from reference TRBV2 and TRBJ2-7, is as follows: EPEVTQTPSHQVTQMGQEVILRCVPISNHLYFYWYRQILGQKVEFLVSFYNNEISEKSEIFDDQFSVERPDGSNFTLKIRSTKLEDSAMYFCASSGTSGVYEQYFGPGTRLTVT.